This T cell receptor (beta chain) was obtained from a study of blood T cell repertoires in COVID-19. Study in general: Both acute and convalescent COVID-19 samples were obtained from the United States, Italy and Spain. The cDNA or gDNA used as material had been derived from T cells, B-cell-depleted T cells, or PBMCs.

Seattle patients were enrolled during active infection and followed longitudinally. With 4 bases removed from V and 0 bases from J, the gap between germline ends came to 8 bases. The CDR3 runs 14 residues. Germline V lookup: CDR1 SEHNR, CDR2 FQNEAQ (reference sequence). As originally analysed: The authors estimated nucleated cell counts from reference gene primer amplification. Measured with immunoSEQ multiplex PCR; TCRdb has only the in-frame clones, and not every one. V and J calls and clone size are those listed in that table; D and trimming were worked out from the DNA. The sample lists hundreds of thousands of clones, 88% occurring once.

Sequencing was done on a sample of peripheral blood. The sequence was collected from a woman in her seventies with COVID-19, enrolled during active disease. The chain joins TRBV7-9 to TRBJ2-3; D possibly corresponds to TRBD2 (5 bases). The CDR3 loop reads CASSSRTSTDTQYF. CDR3 DNA: TGTGCCAGCAGCTCCCGGACTAGCACAGATACGCAGTATTTT.